This T cell receptor (beta chain) derives from a study of T cell responses to AZD1222 COVID-19 vaccine (dated by TCRdb to the early 2020s). Describing the broader study: Because spike-specific TCR depth and breadth did not differ between the two schedules, AZD1222 recipients who got a second dose at roughly 4 weeks were pooled with those who got a second dose at roughly 12 weeks. A total of over 230 trial participants underwent TCR sequencing, of whom about 210 received two doses of AZD1222 and some 26 received two doses of the MenACWY control vaccine. Enrollment into the trials was organized by age into subgroups of 18-55, 56-69 and 70-plus years, and those subgroups contained about 160, 30 and 59 TCR-sequenced participants, respectively. Summary of the overall study and its limitations: Conclusions about previously exposed vaccinees are limited, since just a handful of AZD1222 recipients were seropositive for SARS-CoV-2 at baseline. After two AZD1222 doses, spike-specific TCR breadth and depth were significantly higher than at day 0 and than in MenACWY recipients. Most participants were white British and females outnumbered males, and the authors suggested that clonal diversity may have been underestimated. In the small 56-69-year group, the increase in depth fell short of significance, most likely because of low power. Vaccine-associated CD4 TCRs spanned the whole spike protein, with dominant responses in regions 160-218 and 743-854. Because no day 14 peak-response samples were available, the repertoires could be characterized only after the peak T cell response. Reportedly, almost half of the unique spike-specific TCRs recognized epitopes lying outside the regions that are mutated in the B.1.351 and B.1.1.7 variants.

From a lookup of the germline V gene (reference sequence), CDR1 and CDR2 are DFQATT and SNEGSKA. The CDR3 runs 11 amino acids, cysteine and phenylalanine included. The read is trimmed to its CDR3 DNA, 33 bases read in frame from base 1. The V end loses 3 bases and the J end loses 12 bases, and a stretch of 12 bases separates them. This specimen's time point label, per the study, means: baseline before first vaccination. Vaccinee samples came from UK trials COV001 and COV002, including a single-blind randomized controlled phase 2/3 trial of AZD1222 (ChAdOx1 nCoV-19) in healthy adults. For TCRbeta chain sequencing, PBMC samples were collected from trial participants at day 0 and at day 28 after the second dose. With respect to this clone: Its antigen specificity is not known. Base qualities were left out, and no much larger clone turns up one base away.

The CDR3 regions of human TCRbeta chains were subjected to immunosequencing. As for the original processing: TCRs in the repertoires were compared against a reference library of SARS-CoV-2-specific TCRs that had been generated with the MIRA antigen-specificity platform. Breadth was defined as the fraction of unique TCRs that were SARS-CoV-2-associated, and depth was defined as the fraction of total T cells that were SARS-CoV-2-associated. Each spike-specific TCR was assigned to its reactive spike region and to a CD4 or CD8 class using the MIRA data. Log10-transformed breadth and depth values were compared by one-way ANOVA with Sidak's multiple comparisons tests. TCRdb obtained this table from immuneACCESS and retained in-frame rearrangements with V and J assigned. These tables miss some clones; where compared with another copy, unresolved V genes account for less than half of the shortfall, and the remainder is unexplained. V and J calls plus clone size are reproduced from that table; the DNA served to infer D and trimming. The sample yields under 150,000 clones; roughly nine tenths were counted once. 2.5% to 3% of the sample comes from the top ten.

The chain joins TRBV20-1 to TRBJ2-1; the D gene cannot be resolved reliably. The sequenced sample was peripheral blood, obtained on day 0 of AZD1222 vaccination. The sequence derives from an adult in good health. The base sequence is TGCAGTGCTAGGGCAGTTTCGGCGCAGTTCTTC. It translates to CSARAVSAQFF.